This T cell receptor (beta chain) was captured in a study of a mutant IDH1 vaccine in newly diagnosed glioma. Whole-study context: Commencement of vaccination occurred 4-6 weeks following radiotherapy alone, or concurrently with temozolomide cycles. Radiotherapy, temozolomide, or both had been given previously, and both were given to most.

To note about this clone: What it binds is not known.

As to time point: week 5, during vaccination. It was 300 ug of mutant IDH1 20-mer peptide that made up each vaccine dose, given with topical imiquimod. General study points: Most patients, about 93%, showed vaccine-induced immune responses.

Assay: immunoSEQ multiplex PCR; the TCRdb copy retains only in-frame clones and omits some. The sample lists some 35,000 clones, around 81% occurring once. Trimming left V 0 bases short and J 1 base short, with 5 bases between. Germline V gives CDR1 SGHRS, CDR2 YFSETQ. This CDR3 region has 15 residues. This sequence originates from a man aged 50 or older with glioma. Here the sequenced sample was PBMCs, taken from a glioma patient whose treatment included an IDH1 peptide vaccine. V and J are TRBV5-1 and TRBJ2-6; D may match TRBD1 or TRBD2 (5 bases each). The CDR3: CASSLGGSGANVLTF. The CDR3 DNA follows: TGCGCCAGCAGCTTGGGGGGGTCTGGGGCCAACGTCCTGACTTTC.